This T cell receptor beta chain was sequenced for a study of blood T cell repertoires in COVID-19. Authors' data handling: Reference gene primer amplification in the assay estimated nucleated cell counts. Only in-frame clones appear in the TCRdb table, and some are missing; sequencing was by immunoSEQ multiplex PCR. V, J and clone size derive from that table, while D and trimming were established from the DNA sequence. The table lists around 130,000 clones, approximately 80% of them singletons, with over 15% in the top ten. Germline CDR1 and CDR2: MNHNY and SVGAGI (reference sequence). The germline V and J ends were trimmed by 0 bases and 4 bases, with 9 bases remaining between them. CDR3 length: 14 residues.

The rearrangement joins TRBV6-6 to TRBJ1-1; D possibly corresponds to TRBD1 (5 bases). The receptor was derived from a woman in her 50s with acute or convalescent COVID-19. The sequencing input was peripheral blood. This chain's CDR3 is CASSYSDGGTEAFF. Here the CDR3 DNA reads TGTGCCAGCAGTTACTCGGACGGGGGCACTGAAGCTTTCTTT.